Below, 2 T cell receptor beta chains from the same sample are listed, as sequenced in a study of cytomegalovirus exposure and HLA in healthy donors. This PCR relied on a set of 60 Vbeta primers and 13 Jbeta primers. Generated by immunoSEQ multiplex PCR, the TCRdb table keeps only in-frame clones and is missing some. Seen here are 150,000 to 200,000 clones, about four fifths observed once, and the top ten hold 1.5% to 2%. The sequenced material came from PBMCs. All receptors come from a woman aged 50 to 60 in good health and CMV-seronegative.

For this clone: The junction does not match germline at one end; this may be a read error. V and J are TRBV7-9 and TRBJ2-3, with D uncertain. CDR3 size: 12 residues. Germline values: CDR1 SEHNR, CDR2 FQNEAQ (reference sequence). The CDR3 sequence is CSSSPTRDTQYF. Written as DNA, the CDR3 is TGTTCCAGCAGCCCTACGAGGGATACGCAGTATTTT.

CDR3 in DNA: TGTGCCAGCAGCACCCATTTCGGACAGAACCTTGGCTACACCTTC. Amino acids: CASSTHFGQNLGYTF. The rearrangement links TRBV9 to TRBJ1-2; TRBD1 is a possible D gene (6 bases). The CDR3 loop spans 15 amino acids. From germline, CDR1 is SGDLS and CDR2 YYNGEE. Trimming removed 4 bases from V and 7 bases from J, with 20 bases in between.